This T cell receptor (beta chain) was documented in a study of T cells after yellow fever vaccination. As for the study in general: Low-cell-number fractions underwent preparation using SMART-Seq v4 Ultra Low Input. Study-wide results and limits: Relatively few clonotypes were ones that appeared in both CD4 and CD8 compartments. Contaminating bulk clonotypes could be abundant in FACS-sorted repertoires.

In regard to this clonotype: The antigen is not known. Here the CDR3 omits its conserved ending phenylalanine or tryptophan, so a read error is the likely source.

It was through 5'RACE template switching that TCR cDNA was made, with a universal primer site and UMIs added. TCRdb ran MiXCR on the 5' RACE reads and lists one entry per CDR3 protein. The sample carries 620,000 or so distinct CDR3 sequences, around 16% recorded once. Trimming took off 5 bases at V and 5 bases at J, with 11 bases between the two ends. The CDR3 extends over 13 amino acids. CDR1 is SEHNR, CDR2 FQNEAQ, per germline (reference sequence). V is TRBV7-9 and J is TRBJ2-3; weak D call: TRBD1 (5 bases). The source is a man in his late teens or twenties who received the YFV17D yellow fever vaccine. The sequencing here drew on PBMCs, taken around 5 days after the first yellow fever vaccination. This CDR3 reads CASSPRGGDTQYY. CDR3 coding DNA: TGTGCCAGCAGCCCAAGGGGTGGAGATACGCAGTATTAT.